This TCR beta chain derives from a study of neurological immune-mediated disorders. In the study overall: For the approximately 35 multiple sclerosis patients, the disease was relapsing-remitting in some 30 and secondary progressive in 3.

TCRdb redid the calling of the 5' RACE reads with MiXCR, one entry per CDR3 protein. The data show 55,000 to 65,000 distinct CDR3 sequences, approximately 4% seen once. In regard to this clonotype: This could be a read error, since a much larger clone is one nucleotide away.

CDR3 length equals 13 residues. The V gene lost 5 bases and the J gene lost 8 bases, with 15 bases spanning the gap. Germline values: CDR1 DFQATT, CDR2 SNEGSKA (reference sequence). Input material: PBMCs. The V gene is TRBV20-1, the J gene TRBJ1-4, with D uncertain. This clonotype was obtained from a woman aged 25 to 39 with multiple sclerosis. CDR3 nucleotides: TGCAGTGCTCCCTCCGAAAGGGAAGAAAAACTGTTTTTT. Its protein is CSAPSEREEKLFF.